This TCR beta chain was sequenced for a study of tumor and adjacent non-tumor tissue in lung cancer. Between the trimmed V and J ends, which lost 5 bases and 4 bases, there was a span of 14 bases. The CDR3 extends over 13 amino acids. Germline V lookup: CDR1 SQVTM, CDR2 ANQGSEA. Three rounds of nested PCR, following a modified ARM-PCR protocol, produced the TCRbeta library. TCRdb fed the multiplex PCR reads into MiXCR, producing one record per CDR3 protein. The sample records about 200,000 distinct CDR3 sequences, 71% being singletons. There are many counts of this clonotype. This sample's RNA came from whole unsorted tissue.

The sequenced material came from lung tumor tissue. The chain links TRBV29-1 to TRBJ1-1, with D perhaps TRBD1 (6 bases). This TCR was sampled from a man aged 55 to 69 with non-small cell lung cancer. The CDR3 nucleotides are TGCAGCGTTAACAGGGATCTCGGCACTGAAGCTTTCTTT. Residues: CSVNRDLGTEAFF.